The present entry profiles one T cell receptor beta chain with its context. Its antigen is as yet unknown. Alongside CTLA-4 blockade with ipilimumab, patients with chemo-refractory metastatic non-small-cell lung cancer received focal radiation. This specimen belongs to a study of radiotherapy plus CTLA-4 blockade in lung cancer. About the research overall: Disease control was present in more than 25% of patients, and objective responses in around 18%. Study-level results: Subsequent to radiotherapy plus ipilimumab, tumor-derived TCR clones underwent expansion in blood. Early blood T cell clone dynamics, with interferon-beta, were reported to best predict response.

Measured with immunoSEQ multiplex PCR; TCRdb has only the in-frame clones, and not every one. The table records roughly 90,000 clones, roughly 80% of them present only once. V shed 3 bases and J shed 0 bases, with 9 bases lying between them. Germline V gene data show CDR1 as SGHVS and CDR2 as FQNEAQ. The CDR3 is 15 amino acids. This TCR was sampled from a human donor with non-small cell lung cancer that progressed on radiotherapy plus ipilimumab. Sequenced material: peripheral blood, taken from a patient treated with radiotherapy plus ipilimumab. The J gene is TRBJ2-1, the V gene TRBV7-8; D is uncertain. This CDR3 reads CASSFIVSSYNEQFF. CDR3 coding DNA: TGTGCCAGCAGCTTTATCGTTAGCTCCTACAATGAGCAGTTCTTC.